The 13 T cell receptor beta chains below come from one sample, sequenced in a study of T cells in Graves' hyperthyroidism and ophthalmopathy. Using RNA transcripts as the source, TCR beta CDR3 regions were amplified. First-round RT-PCR targeting the TCR CDR3 was performed with the HTBI primer set. TCRdb reprocessed the multiplex PCR reads with MiXCR, giving one entry per CDR3 protein. The table has 730,000 or so distinct CDR3 sequences, under 20% seen once. Sequencing was done on a sample of blood. Source of these receptors: a woman in her forties or fifties with Graves' hyperthyroidism that later progressed to Graves' ophthalmopathy.

This clonotype was found many times. This sequence joins TRBV2 and TRBJ2-5; 7 bases are a match to TRBD2. This CDR3 region has 16 residues. In germline, CDR1 is SNHLY, CDR2 FYNNEI. V lost 5 bases, J lost 5 bases, and 14 bases stayed unmatched. CDR3 in DNA: TGTGCCAGCAGTATAGGGGACTACCCTGGGCGCGAGACCCAGTACTTC. Translated, it gives CASSIGDYPGRETQYF.

This clonotype was recorded at least ten times. The V call is TRBV5-1, the J call TRBJ2-3; 7 bases fit TRBD1. Trimming cost V 0 bases and J 5 bases; bases outside gene matches: 6. Looked up from germline, CDR1 is SGHRS and CDR2 is YFSETQ. The CDR3 covers 15 residues. In nucleotides, the CDR3 is TGCGCCAGCAGCTTGGGAATGCAGGGGGTAGATACGCAGTATTTT. Protein sequence: CASSLGMQGVDTQYF.

This chain uses TRBV9 with TRBJ2-7; 7 bases agree with TRBD2. Germline lookup yields CDR1 SGDLS and CDR2 YYNGEE. With V trimmed by 0 bases and J by 4 bases, 7 bases remained unmatched. The CDR3 spans 15 residues. The CDR3 here is CASSVDPGLTYEQYF. The CDR3 DNA reads as TGTGCCAGCAGCGTAGATCCGGGACTAACTTACGAGCAGTACTTC.

J is TRBJ2-5 and V is TRBV25-1; 12 bases line up with TRBD2. With V trimmed by 3 bases and J by 0 bases, 14 bases remained unmatched. Looked up from germline, CDR1 is MGHDK and CDR2 is SYGVNS. The CDR3 runs to 20 residues. The CDR3 here is CASSDIPSGGVRFYQETQYF. The CDR3 DNA reads as TGTGCCAGCAGTGACATCCCTAGCGGGGGGGTCCGTTTCTACCAAGAGACCCAGTACTTC.

The J gene is TRBJ2-1, the V gene TRBV5-1; 15 positions match TRBD2. CDR1 is SGHRS and CDR2 is YFSETQ in the germline V gene. V shed 6 bases and J 8 bases; nucleotides not matched to a gene: 6. The CDR3 runs to 15 residues. CDR3: CASNRTSGGADEQFF. Written as DNA, the CDR3 is TGCGCCAGCAACAGGACTAGCGGGGGGGCCGATGAGCAGTTCTTC.

In this sample, this clonotype turned up many times. The CDR3 DNA reads TGTGCCAGCAGTTCGACAGGGGTAGAAGAGACCCAGTACTTC. Amino acid sequence: CASSSTGVEETQYF. V is TRBV27 and J is TRBJ2-5; 8 bases align to TRBD1. Unmatched junction bases numbered 4, after V lost 4 bases and J lost 3 bases. Germline CDR1 reads MNHEY; CDR2 reads SMNVEV (reference sequence). CDR3 size: 14 residues.

V is TRBV2 and J is TRBJ1-1; D possibly corresponds to TRBD1 (6 bases). V lost 7 bases and J lost 5, with 14 bases in between. CDR1 and CDR2 from the germline V gene are SNHLY and FYNNEI. CDR3 size: 13 residues. The CDR3 reads CASIDDRTTEAFF. CDR3 in DNA: TGTGCCAGCATAGATGACAGGACAACTGAAGCTTTCTTT.

This clonotype was counted many times. The V call is TRBV18, the J call TRBJ2-7; the match to TRBD1 covers 7 bases. CDR1 KGHSH and CDR2 LQKENI come from the germline V gene. The CDR3 has 15 residues. The junction had 14 bases not matched to a gene; V was cut back by 5 bases and J by 7 bases. The CDR3 region has the DNA TGTGCCAGCTCATCGGCCGACAGGGAAGGCGGTGAGCAGTACTTC. Amino acid sequence: CASSSADREGGEQYF.

This clonotype has just a few counts. V gene TRBV19 combines with J gene TRBJ1-5, with 8 bases that match TRBD1. The CDR3 spans 14 residues. Germline V CDR1 and CDR2: LNHDA, SQIVND (reference sequence). The ends lost 5 bases at V and 6 bases at J; junction bases unmatched: 6. The CDR3 protein is CASSEGQGSQPQHF. The CDR3 DNA reads as TGTGCCAGTAGTGAAGGACAGGGAAGTCAGCCCCAGCATTTT. Full variable domain (remainder filled in from reference TRBV19 and TRBJ1-5): DGGITQSPKYLFRKEGQNVTLSCEQNLNHDAMYWYRQDPGQGLRLIYYSQIVNDFQKGDIAEGYSVSREKKESFPLTVTSAQKNPTAFYLCASSEGQGSQPQHFGDGTRLSIL.

This clonotype was detected ten times or more. Written as DNA, the CDR3 is TGTGCCTGGCACCAGGGAGGCGATTTGGGTGGCTACACCTTC. This gives the protein CAWHQGGDLGGYTF. The V and J genes are TRBV30 and TRBJ1-2; D possibly corresponds to TRBD1 (5 bases). The CDR3 runs 14 residues. Trimming removed 5 bases from V and 7 bases from J, with 20 bases in between. The V gene's germline CDR1 is GTSNPN and CDR2 SVGIG (reference sequence). Full variable domain (remainder filled in from reference TRBV30 and TRBJ1-2): SQTIHQWPATLVQPVGSPLSLECTVEGTSNPNLYWYRQAAGRGLQLLFYSVGIGQISSEVPQNLSASRPQDRQFILSSKKLLLSDSGFYLCAWHQGGDLGGYTFGSGTRLTVV.

This sequence joins TRBV19 and TRBJ1-4; D unresolved. Per germline, CDR1 LNHDA and CDR2 SQIVND (reference sequence). Trimming took off 7 bases at V and 0 bases at J, with 18 bases between the two ends. This CDR3 has 17 amino acids. The CDR3 here is CASTTRLEVATNEKLFF. CDR3 in DNA: TGTGCCAGTACCACCCGACTGGAAGTTGCAACTAATGAAAAACTGTTTTTT.

The chain's CDR3 is CAISGGGRSTEAFF. As DNA, the CDR3 is TGTGCCATCAGTGGGGGGGGCAGGTCTACTGAAGCTTTCTTT. V is TRBV10-3 and J is TRBJ1-1, with D possibly being TRBD1 (6 bases). Germline CDR1 is ENHRY and CDR2 is SYGVKD. CDR3 length: 14 residues. Trimming removed 4 bases from V and 5 bases from J, with 14 bases in between.

Remarks on this clonotype: A read error may explain this, as a much larger clone is one base away. The chain is built from TRBV30 and TRBJ1-1; possible D gene TRBD1, 6 bases. The germline gives CDR1 GTSNPN, CDR2 SVGIG (reference sequence). There are 11 residues in the CDR3. The ends were cut back, 6 bases at V and 10 bases at J, with 15 bases in the middle. Here the CDR3 DNA reads TGTGCCTGTCACAACAGGGTTGTAGCTTTCTTT. Protein: CACHNRVVAFF.